The 7 T cell receptor beta chains reported below all come from one sample, sequenced in a study of glioma-infiltrating T cells. The iRepertoire nested amplicon-rescue multiplex PCR amplified TCR alpha and beta CDR3s from RNA. TCRdb independently ran MiXCR on the multiplex PCR reads; one entry per CDR3 protein. The data hold around 180,000 distinct CDR3 sequences, with about 46% observed a single time. The sequencing sample was made of glioma tissue, nonneoplastic brain tissue, or PBMCs (not recorded which). The source of these receptors is a human donor with low-grade glioma or glioblastoma, undergoing nonglioma brain surgery, or in good health (not recorded which).

The chain links TRBV12-3 or TRBV12-4 to TRBJ1-3; D unresolved. V was pared by 3 bases and J by 0 bases, with 6 bases between. The CDR3 extends over 14 amino acids. CDR3 loop: CASSFNLSGNTIYF. CDR3 sequence (DNA): TGTGCCAGCAGTTTTAACCTCTCTGGAAACACCATATATTTT.

Concerning this clonotype itself: A read error may explain this, as a much larger clone is one base away. The chain has TRBV3-1 and TRBJ1-1; D unclear. CDR3 length equals 15 residues. CDR1 is LGHDT, CDR2 YNNKEL, per germline (reference sequence). Here the CDR3 reads CASSQEVDMNTEVFF. The CDR3 DNA follows: TGTGCCAGCAGCCAAGAGGTGGATATGAACACTGAAGTTTTCTTT. The entire variable domain, with the rest obtained from reference TRBV3-1 and TRBJ1-1, is as follows: DTAVSQTPKYLVTQMGNDKSIKCEQNLGHDTMYWYKQDSKKFLKIMFSYNNKELIINETVPNRFSPKSPDKAHLNLHINSLELGDSAVYFCASSQEVDMNTEVFFGQGTRLTVV.

The sample holds one count of this clonotype. V gene TRBV28 combines with J gene TRBJ2-5, with TRBD1 matching over 7 bases. V lost 7 bases and J lost 5; bases outside the gene matches: 7. This CDR3 is 13 amino acids long. Germline CDR1 MDHEN, CDR2 SYDVKM. CDR3 bases: TGTGCCAGCACCAGGGGGAATCAGGAGACCCAGTACTTC. The encoded protein is CASTRGNQETQYF.

This clonotype was observed at least ten times. The chain uses TRBV7-2 and TRBJ2-3; D remains ambiguous. V shed 5 bases and J shed 4 bases, with 13 bases lying between them. The CDR3 is made up of 14 amino acids. Germline V gives CDR1 SGHTA, CDR2 FQGNSA. The chain's CDR3 is CASSAVVAADTQYF. The CDR3 DNA is TGTGCCAGCAGCGCAGTAGTCGCGGCAGATACGCAGTATTTT.

About this clonotype: A read error may explain this, as a much larger clone is one base away. CDR3 in amino acids: CASKKTKGPNSPLHF. DNA of the CDR3: TGTGCCAGCAAAAAGACCAAAGGGCCTAATTCACCCCTCCACTTT. This chain connects TRBV28 to TRBJ1-6, with no clear D. The CDR3 is 15 amino acids. Germline CDR1 and CDR2: MDHEN and SYDVKM. V dropped 7 bases and J dropped 6 bases, with 16 bases sitting between them.

CDR3 in amino acids: CASSLVGQNYGYTF. For the CDR3, the DNA is TGTGCCAGCAGCTTGGTAGGACAGAACTATGGCTACACCTTC. This chain connects TRBV5-4 to TRBJ1-2, with a tentative D call TRBD1 (6 bases). The V gene lost 0 bases and the J gene lost 2 bases, with 8 bases spanning the gap. The germline V gene has CDR1 SGHNT and CDR2 YYREEE (reference sequence). The CDR3 is 14 residues long.

This clonotype came up many times. The chain recombines TRBV7-2 with TRBJ2-1; TRBD1 or TRBD2 may be the D gene (5 bases each). Germline V gene sequence: CDR1 SGHTA, CDR2 FQGNSA. V gave up 5 bases and J gave up 3 bases, with 14 bases separating them. The CDR3 contains 15 residues. This chain's CDR3 is CASSPTGTRYNEQFF. The CDR3 bases are TGTGCCAGCAGCCCTACCGGGACCCGCTACAATGAGCAGTTCTTC.